Described below is a single T cell receptor (beta chain) sequence and its context. The data derive from a study of blood T cell repertoires in COVID-19. Background on the study: The United States, Italy and Spain provided the acute and convalescent COVID-19 samples. T cells, B-cell-depleted T cells, or PBMCs supplied cDNA or gDNA.

In the authors' methods: Reference gene primer amplification yielded estimated nucleated cell counts. Profiled with immunoSEQ multiplex PCR; TCRdb holds only in-frame clones, not every one. D and trimming come from the DNA, and the V and J calls and clone size come from that table. The repertoire holds about 180,000 clones, with approximately 87% as singletons. The receptor's source is a man between 65 and 80 years old with active or convalescent COVID-19. Sequencing was performed on peripheral blood.

CDR3 sequence: CASSQDWAGDPDTQYF. CDR3 in DNA: TGTGCCAGCAGCCAAGATTGGGCGGGAGACCCCGATACGCAGTATTTT. The J gene is TRBJ2-3, the V gene TRBV3-1 (or the pseudogene TRBV3-2); 7 bases match TRBD2. This CDR3 spans 16 amino acids. V shed 0 bases and J 6 bases; nucleotides not matched to a gene: 9. Germline V gene sequence: CDR1 LGHDT, CDR2 YNNKEL (reference sequence).